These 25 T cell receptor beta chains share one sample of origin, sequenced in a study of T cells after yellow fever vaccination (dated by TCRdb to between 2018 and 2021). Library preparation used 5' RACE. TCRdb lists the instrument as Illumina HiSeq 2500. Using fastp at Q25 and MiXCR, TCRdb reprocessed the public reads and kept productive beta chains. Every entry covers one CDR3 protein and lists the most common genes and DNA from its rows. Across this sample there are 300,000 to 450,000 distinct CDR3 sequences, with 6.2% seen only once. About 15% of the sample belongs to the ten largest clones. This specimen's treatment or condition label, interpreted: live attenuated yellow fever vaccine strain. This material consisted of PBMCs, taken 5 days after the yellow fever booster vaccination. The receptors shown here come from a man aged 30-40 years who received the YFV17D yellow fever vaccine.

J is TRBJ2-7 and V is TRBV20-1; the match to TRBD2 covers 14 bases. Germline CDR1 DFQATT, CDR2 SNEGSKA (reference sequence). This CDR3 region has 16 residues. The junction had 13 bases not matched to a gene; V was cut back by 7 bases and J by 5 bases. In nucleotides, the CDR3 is TGCAGTGTCGACCCCGGGACTAGCGGGGGAGCGGACGAGCAGTACTTC. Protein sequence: CSVDPGTSGGADEQYF.

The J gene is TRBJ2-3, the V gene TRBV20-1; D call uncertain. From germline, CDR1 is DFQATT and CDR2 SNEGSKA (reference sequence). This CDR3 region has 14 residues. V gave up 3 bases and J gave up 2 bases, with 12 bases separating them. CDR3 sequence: CSASDGHFTDTQYF. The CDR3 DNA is TGCAGTGCTAGTGACGGCCATTTCACAGATACGCAGTATTTT.

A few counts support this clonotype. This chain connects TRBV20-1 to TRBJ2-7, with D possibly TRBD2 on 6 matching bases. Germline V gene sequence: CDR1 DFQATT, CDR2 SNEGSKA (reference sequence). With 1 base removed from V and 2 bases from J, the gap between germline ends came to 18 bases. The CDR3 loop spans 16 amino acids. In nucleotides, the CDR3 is TGCAGTGCTAGAGTGTGGGGTAGCGGAGTCACCTACGAGCAGTACTTC. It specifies CSARVWGSGVTYEQYF.

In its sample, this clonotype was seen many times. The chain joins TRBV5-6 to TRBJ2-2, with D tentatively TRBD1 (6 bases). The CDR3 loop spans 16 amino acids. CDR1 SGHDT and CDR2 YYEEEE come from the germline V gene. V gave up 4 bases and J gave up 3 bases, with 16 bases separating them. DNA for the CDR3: TGTGCCAGCAGCCGAGGTGGCAGGGGTCACACCGGGGAGCTGTTTTTT. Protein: CASSRGGRGHTGELFF.

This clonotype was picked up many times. CDR3 nucleotides: TGTGCCAGCACCCCCGTCTCTGGAAACACCATATATTTT. Protein product: CASTPVSGNTIYF. The chain recombines TRBV5-6 with TRBJ1-3; D ambiguous. CDR3 length: 13 amino acids. The ends were cut back, 6 bases at V and 0 bases at J, with 7 bases in the middle. CDR1 is SGHDT and CDR2 is YYEEEE in the germline V gene. The variable domain in full, completed from reference TRBV5-6 and TRBJ1-3, reads DAGVTQSPTHLIKTRGQQVTLRCSPKSGHDTVSWYQQALGQGPQFIFQYYEEEERQRGNFPDRFSGHQFPNYSSELNVNALLLGDSALYLCASTPVSGNTIYFGEGSWLTVV.

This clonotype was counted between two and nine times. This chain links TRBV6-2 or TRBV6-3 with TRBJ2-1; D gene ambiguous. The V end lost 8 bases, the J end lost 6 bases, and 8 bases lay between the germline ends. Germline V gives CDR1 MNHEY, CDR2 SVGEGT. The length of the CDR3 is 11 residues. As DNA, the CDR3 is TGTGCCAGCCAGCATGTCAATGAGCAGTTCTTC. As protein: CASQHVNEQFF.

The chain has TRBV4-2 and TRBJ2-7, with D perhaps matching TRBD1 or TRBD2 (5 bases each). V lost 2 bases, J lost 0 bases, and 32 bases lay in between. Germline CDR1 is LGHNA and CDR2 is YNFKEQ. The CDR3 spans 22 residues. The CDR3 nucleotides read TGTGCCAGCAGCCAAAATATAGCCAAGGGCCCGGGGCTGGCGCACAGCTCCTACGAGCAGTACTTC. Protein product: CASSQNIAKGPGLAHSSYEQYF.

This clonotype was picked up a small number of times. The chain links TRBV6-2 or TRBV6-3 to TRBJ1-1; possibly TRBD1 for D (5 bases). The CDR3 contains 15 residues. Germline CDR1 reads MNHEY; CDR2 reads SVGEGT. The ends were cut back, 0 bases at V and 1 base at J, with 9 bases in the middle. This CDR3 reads CASSYSWGGNTEAFF. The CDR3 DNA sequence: TGTGCCAGCAGTTACTCCTGGGGCGGGAACACTGAAGCTTTCTTT.

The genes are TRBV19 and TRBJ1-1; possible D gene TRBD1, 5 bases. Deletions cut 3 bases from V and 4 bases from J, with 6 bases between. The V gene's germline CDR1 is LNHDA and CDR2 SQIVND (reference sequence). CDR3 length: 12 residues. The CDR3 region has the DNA TGTGCCAGTAGTATGAGGGGCACTGAAGCTTTCTTT. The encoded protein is CASSMRGTEAFF.

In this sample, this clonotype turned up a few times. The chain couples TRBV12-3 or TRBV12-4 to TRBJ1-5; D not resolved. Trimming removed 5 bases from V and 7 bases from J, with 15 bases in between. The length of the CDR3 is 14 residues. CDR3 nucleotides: TGTGCCAGCAGTCCCCAAGGCGGTTGGCAGCCCCAGCATTTT. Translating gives CASSPQGGWQPQHF.

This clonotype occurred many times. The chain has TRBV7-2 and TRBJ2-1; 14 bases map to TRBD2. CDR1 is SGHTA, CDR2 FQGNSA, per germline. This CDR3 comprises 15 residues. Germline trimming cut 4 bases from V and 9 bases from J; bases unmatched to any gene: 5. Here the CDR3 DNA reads TGTGCCAGCAGCTCAGGACTAGCGGGAGGATTTGAGCAGTTCTTC. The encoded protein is CASSSGLAGGFEQFF.

The chain's CDR3 is CASSVAPSARETQYF. In DNA, the CDR3 is TGTGCCAGCAGCGTGGCTCCTTCAGCTCGGGAGACCCAGTACTTC. The chain links TRBV9 to TRBJ2-5; D is unresolved. V was pared by 2 bases and J by 5 bases, with 16 bases between. Germline V gene data show CDR1 as SGDLS and CDR2 as YYNGEE. The CDR3 runs 15 residues.

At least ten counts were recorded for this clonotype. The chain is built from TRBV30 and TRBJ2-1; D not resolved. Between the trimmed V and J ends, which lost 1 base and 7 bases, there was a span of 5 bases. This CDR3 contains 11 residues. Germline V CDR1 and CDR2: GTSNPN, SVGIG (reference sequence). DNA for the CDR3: TGTGCCTGGAGTGGCTTGAATGAGCAGTTCTTC. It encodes CAWSGLNEQFF.

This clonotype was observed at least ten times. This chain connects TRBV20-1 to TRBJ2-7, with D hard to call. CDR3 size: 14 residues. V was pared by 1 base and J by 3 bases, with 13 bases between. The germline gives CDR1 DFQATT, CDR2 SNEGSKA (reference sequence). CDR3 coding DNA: TGCAGTGCTAGAGGCCTGAATAGAATCTACGAGCAGTACTTC. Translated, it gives CSARGLNRIYEQYF.

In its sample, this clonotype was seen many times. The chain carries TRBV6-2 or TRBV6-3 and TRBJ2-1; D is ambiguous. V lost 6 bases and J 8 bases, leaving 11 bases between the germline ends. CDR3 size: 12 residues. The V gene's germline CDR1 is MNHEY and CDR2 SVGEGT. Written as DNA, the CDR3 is TGTGCCAGCAGCCGCACCGGTTATGAGCAGTTCTTC. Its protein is CASSRTGYEQFF.

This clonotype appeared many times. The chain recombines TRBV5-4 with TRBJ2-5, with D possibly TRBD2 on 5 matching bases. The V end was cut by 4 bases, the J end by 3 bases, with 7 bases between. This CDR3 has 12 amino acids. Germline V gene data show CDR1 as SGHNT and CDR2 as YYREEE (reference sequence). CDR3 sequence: CASSGGEETQYF. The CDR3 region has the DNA TGTGCCAGCAGCGGAGGTGAAGAGACCCAGTACTTC.

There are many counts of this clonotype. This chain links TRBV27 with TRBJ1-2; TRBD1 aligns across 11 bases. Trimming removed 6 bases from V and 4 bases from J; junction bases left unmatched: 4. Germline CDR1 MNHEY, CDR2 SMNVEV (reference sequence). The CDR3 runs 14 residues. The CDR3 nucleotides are TGTGCCAGCAGACGGACAGGGGGCGCCTATGGCTACACCTTC. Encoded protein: CASRRTGGAYGYTF.

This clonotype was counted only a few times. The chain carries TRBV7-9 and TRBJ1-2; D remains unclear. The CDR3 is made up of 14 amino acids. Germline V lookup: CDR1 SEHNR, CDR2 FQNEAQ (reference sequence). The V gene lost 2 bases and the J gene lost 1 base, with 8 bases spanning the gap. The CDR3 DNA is TGTGCCAGCAGCTTAATGGCCCGTAACTATGGCTACACCTTC. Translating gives CASSLMARNYGYTF.

CDR3 sequence reads: CASSPGQLSRQYF. In DNA form, the CDR3 reads TGTGCCAGCAGCCCCGGCCAGCTCAGTCGGCAGTACTTC. This rearrangement joins TRBV5-6 to TRBJ2-7; D unresolved. This CDR3 has 13 amino acids. With 4 bases removed from V and 9 bases from J, the gap between germline ends came to 17 bases. The germline CDR1 and CDR2 sequences are SGHDT and YYEEEE. The entire variable domain, with the rest obtained from reference TRBV5-6 and TRBJ2-7, is as follows: DAGVTQSPTHLIKTRGQQVTLRCSPKSGHDTVSWYQQALGQGPQFIFQYYEEEERQRGNFPDRFSGHQFPNYSSELNVNALLLGDSALYLCASSPGQLSRQYFGPGTRLTVT.

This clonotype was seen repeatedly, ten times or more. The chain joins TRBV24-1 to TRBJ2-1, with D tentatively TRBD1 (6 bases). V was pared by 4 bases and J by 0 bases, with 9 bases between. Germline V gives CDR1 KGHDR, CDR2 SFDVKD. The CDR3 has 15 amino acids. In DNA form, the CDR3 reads TGTGCCACCAGTGAGCCCAGGGGCTCCTACAATGAGCAGTTCTTC. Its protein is CATSEPRGSYNEQFF.

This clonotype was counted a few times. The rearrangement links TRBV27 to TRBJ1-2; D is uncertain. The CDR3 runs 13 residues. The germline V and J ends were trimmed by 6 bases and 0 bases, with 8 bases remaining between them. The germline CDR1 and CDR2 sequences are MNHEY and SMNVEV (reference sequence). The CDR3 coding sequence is TGTGCCAGCAGGCCGACTTCTAACTATGGCTACACCTTC. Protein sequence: CASRPTSNYGYTF.

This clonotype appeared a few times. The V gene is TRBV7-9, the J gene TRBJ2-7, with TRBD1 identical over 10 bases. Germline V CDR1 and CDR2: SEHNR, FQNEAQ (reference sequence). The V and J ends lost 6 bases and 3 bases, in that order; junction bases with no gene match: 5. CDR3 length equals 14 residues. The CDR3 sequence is CASSARDRGYEQYF. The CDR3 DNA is TGTGCCAGCAGTGCCCGGGACAGGGGCTACGAGCAGTACTTC.

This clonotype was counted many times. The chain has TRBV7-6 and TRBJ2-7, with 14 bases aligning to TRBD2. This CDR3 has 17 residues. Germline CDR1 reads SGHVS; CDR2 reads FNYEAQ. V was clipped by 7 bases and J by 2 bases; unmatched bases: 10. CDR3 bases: TGTGCCAGCATGCGACTAGCGGGAGGGCAAAATCCCTACGAGCAGTACTTC. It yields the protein CASMRLAGGQNPYEQYF.

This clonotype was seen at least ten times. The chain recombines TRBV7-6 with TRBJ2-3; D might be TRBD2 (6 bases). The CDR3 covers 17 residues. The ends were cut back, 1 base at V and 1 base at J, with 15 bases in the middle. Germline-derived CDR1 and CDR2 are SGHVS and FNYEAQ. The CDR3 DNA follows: TGTGCCAGCAGCTTAGGGGTCGCCGGAGGGGGCACAGATACGCAGTATTTT. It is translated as CASSLGVAGGGTDTQYF.

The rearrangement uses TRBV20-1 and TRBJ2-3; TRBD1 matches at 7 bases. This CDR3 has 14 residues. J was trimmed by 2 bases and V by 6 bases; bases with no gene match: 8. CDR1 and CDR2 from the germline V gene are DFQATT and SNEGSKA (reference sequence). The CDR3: CSAQGTAPTDTQYF. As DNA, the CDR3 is TGCAGTGCCCAGGGGACAGCGCCCACAGATACGCAGTATTTT.